One and the same sample provided the 20 T cell receptor beta chains below, sequenced in a study of blood T cell repertoires in COVID-19. Clones were sequenced by immunoSEQ multiplex PCR, and TCRdb holds only the in-frame ones, with some missing. The data contain roughly 70,000 clones, about four fifths of them singletons. The material sequenced was peripheral blood. These TCRs come from a woman in her sixties with acute or convalescent COVID-19.

The V call is TRBV3-1 (or the pseudogene TRBV3-2), the J call TRBJ2-5, with 12 bases aligning to TRBD2. This CDR3 has 17 residues. Germline V gene lookup returns CDR1 LGHDT and CDR2 YNNKEL (reference sequence). After removal of 0 bases from V and 4 bases from J, the junction contained 6 bases not matched to a gene. The CDR3: CASSQDRSGLAGETQYF. CDR3 in DNA: TGTGCCAGCAGCCAAGATCGGTCGGGACTAGCGGGAGAGACCCAGTACTTC.

The chain combines TRBV5-1 with TRBJ1-1, with D maybe TRBD1 (5 bases). The V end lost 6 bases, the J end lost 0 bases, and 12 bases lay between the germline ends. This CDR3 has 14 amino acids. Germline V gene data show CDR1 as SGHRS and CDR2 as YFSETQ. CDR3 protein: CASKSRGMNTEAFF. Written as DNA, the CDR3 is TGCGCCAGCAAGAGTAGGGGAATGAACACTGAAGCTTTCTTT.

The chain uses TRBV7-3 and TRBJ2-3; the D is unclear. CDR1 and CDR2 from the germline V gene are SGHTA and FQGTGA. The CDR3 spans 15 residues. V lost 1 base to trimming and J lost 0 bases, with 8 bases between them. The CDR3 here is CASSLNVGSTDTQYF. The CDR3 region has the DNA TGTGCCAGCAGCTTAAACGTCGGGAGCACAGATACGCAGTATTTT.

The rearrangement uses TRBV7-2 and TRBJ1-1; 12 nucleotides match TRBD1. Germline CDR1 SGHTA, CDR2 FQGNSA. The CDR3 runs 18 residues. The trim removed 5 bases at V and 5 bases at J, leaving 15 bases unmatched. The CDR3, as DNA: TGTGCCAGCAGCCCCCGGCTGGGACAGGGGGCAGGTAAAACTGAAGCTTTCTTT. Translated: CASSPRLGQGAGKTEAFF.

This sequence joins TRBV5-1 and TRBJ2-7; 7 nucleotides line up with TRBD1. V gave up 2 bases and J gave up 3 bases; unmatched junction bases: 5. CDR3 size: 14 residues. The germline V gene encodes CDR1 SGHRS and CDR2 YFSETQ. The CDR3 spells CASSLLQGDYEQYF. The CDR3 DNA reads TGCGCCAGCAGCTTATTGCAGGGGGACTACGAGCAGTACTTC.

This chain connects TRBV20-1 to TRBJ2-7; possibly TRBD2 for D (6 bases). The ends were cut back, 3 bases at V and 2 bases at J, with 14 bases in the middle. Per germline, CDR1 DFQATT and CDR2 SNEGSKA (reference sequence). This CDR3 region has 14 residues. DNA of the CDR3: TGCAGTGCTAGTTATCTGGGAGGAGCCTACGAGCAGTACTTC. Amino acids: CSASYLGGAYEQYF.

V is TRBV28 and J is TRBJ1-1, with unresolved D. The CDR3 consists of 13 residues. Germline values: CDR1 MDHEN, CDR2 SYDVKM. Between the trimmed V and J ends, which lost 7 bases and 4 bases, there was a span of 13 bases. The CDR3 DNA reads as TGTGCCAGCACGGGGAGTGTGGTCACTGAAGCTTTCTTT. This sequence encodes CASTGSVVTEAFF.

The V and J genes are TRBV18 and TRBJ2-6; no clear D gene. V dropped 3 bases and J dropped 4 bases, with 4 bases sitting between them. The CDR3 spans 13 residues. Germline V lookup: CDR1 KGHSH, CDR2 LQKENI. CDR3 protein: CASSPAGANVLTF. CDR3 bases: TGTGCCAGCTCACCGGCAGGGGCCAACGTCCTGACTTTC.

The chain uses TRBV7-6 and TRBJ2-3, with 11 bases lining up with TRBD2. V was clipped by 2 bases and J by 0 bases; unmatched bases: 10. This CDR3 is built from 19 residues. The V gene's germline CDR1 is SGHVS and CDR2 FNYEAQ. The CDR3, as DNA: TGTGCCAGCAGCTTATTGGCTAGCGGGGGGAAAAGGAGCACAGATACGCAGTATTTT. This codes for CASSLLASGGKRSTDTQYF.

This clone showed up just once. The same CDR3 is also encoded by other DNA sequences in this sample. This chain uses TRBV5-1 with TRBJ1-6; a weak D match, TRBD1 (5 bases). Trimming pared 0 bases from V and 3 bases from J, leaving 7 bases between. Looked up from germline, CDR1 is SGHRS and CDR2 is YFSETQ. The CDR3 is 15 amino acids. This chain's CDR3 is CASSLGQSYNSPLHF. CDR3 sequence (DNA): TGCGCCAGCAGCTTGGGACAGAGCTATAATTCACCCCTCCACTTT.

V is TRBV9 and J is TRBJ1-1; perhaps TRBD1 as D (6 bases). Trimming stripped 0 bases from V and 2 bases from J, with 11 bases between. Germline V gene lookup returns CDR1 SGDLS and CDR2 YYNGEE. The CDR3 is 15 residues long. In DNA form, the CDR3 reads TGTGCCAGCAGCGTAGAGGGGGGGCGAAACACTGAAGCTTTCTTT. The encoded protein is CASSVEGGRNTEAFF.

CDR3 in amino acids: CSALQGAVSYNEQFF. The CDR3 nucleotides read TGCAGCGCCTTACAGGGGGCTGTTTCCTACAATGAGCAGTTCTTC. The gene calls are TRBV29-1 and TRBJ2-1; TRBD1 matches at 9 bases. Looked up from germline, CDR1 is SQVTM and CDR2 is ANQGSEA. J lost 1 base, V lost 7 bases, and 8 bases had no gene match. The CDR3 runs 15 residues.

The chain carries TRBV10-3 and TRBJ1-5; D perhaps matches TRBD1 (5 bases). V dropped 4 bases and J dropped 4 bases, with 5 bases sitting between them. Germline V CDR1 and CDR2: ENHRY, SYGVKD. This CDR3 is built from 12 residues. CDR3 amino acids: CAISGQNQPQHF. The CDR3 coding sequence is TGTGCCATCAGTGGACAGAATCAGCCCCAGCATTTT.

This clone has just a few counts. The gene calls are TRBV18 and TRBJ1-2, with a tentative D call TRBD1 (6 bases). Germline CDR1 is KGHSH and CDR2 is LQKENI. This CDR3 is 14 amino acids long. With 5 bases removed from V and 7 bases from J, the gap between germline ends came to 17 bases. DNA for the CDR3: TGTGCCAGCTCATCAAGAACAGGGTCTTTTGGCTACACCTTC. It specifies CASSSRTGSFGYTF.

This chain links TRBV6-5 with TRBJ1-1; D remains unclear. The CDR3 has 11 amino acids. Germline V gene lookup returns CDR1 MNHEY and CDR2 SVGAGI. Trimming pared 7 bases from V and 7 bases from J, leaving 10 bases between. In DNA, the CDR3 is TGTGCCAGCAATCTGAGTTTTGAAGCTTTCTTT. Its translation: CASNLSFEAFF.

A remark on this clone: The same CDR3 is also encoded by other DNA sequences in this sample. The genes are TRBV5-1 and TRBJ2-5; tentative D call: TRBD2 (7 bases). Looked up from germline, CDR1 is SGHRS and CDR2 is YFSETQ. The CDR3 is made up of 14 amino acids. The germline V and J ends were trimmed by 1 base and 6 bases, with 13 bases remaining between them. This CDR3 reads CASSLSAGDKTQYF. The CDR3 DNA reads TGCGCCAGCAGCTTGAGCGCGGGGGACAAGACCCAGTACTTC. The full variable domain, completed using reference TRBV5-1 and TRBJ2-5, is KAGVTQTPRYLIKTRGQQVTLSCSPISGHRSVSWYQQTPGQGLQFLFEYFSETQRNKGNFPGRFSGRQFSNSRSEMNVSTLELGDSALYLCASSLSAGDKTQYFGPGTRLLVL.

This clone was observed a handful of times. The chain carries TRBV6-1 and TRBJ1-1, with 12 bases fitting TRBD1. From germline, CDR1 is MNHNS and CDR2 SASEGT. This CDR3 is built from 16 residues. J was trimmed by 7 bases and V by 3 bases; bases with no gene match: 9. The CDR3 coding sequence is TGTGCCAGCAGTGATGGTGGGGACAGGGGGCATAGTGAAGCTTTCTTT. This translates into CASSDGGDRGHSEAFF.

This chain links TRBV9 with TRBJ1-1; unclear D gene. The V gene's germline CDR1 is SGDLS and CDR2 YYNGEE. V dropped 0 bases and J dropped 11 bases, with 20 bases sitting between them. The CDR3 is 15 amino acids. CDR3 residues: CASSVGSVRGFGAFF. The CDR3 DNA reads as TGTGCCAGCAGCGTAGGATCGGTGAGAGGGTTTGGTGCTTTCTTT. Complete variable domain (other parts from reference TRBV9 and TRBJ1-1): DSGVTQTPKHLITATGQRVTLRCSPRSGDLSVYWYQQSLDQGLQFLIQYYNGEERAKGNILERFSAQQFPDLHSELNLSSLELGDSALYFCASSVGSVRGFGAFFGQGTRLTVV.

This chain uses TRBV27 with TRBJ1-1; D unclear. Germline CDR1 and CDR2: MNHEY and SMNVEV (reference sequence). This CDR3 is 13 amino acids long. V was trimmed by 3 bases and J by 1 base, leaving 6 bases between them. CDR3 in amino acids: CASSFRGNTEAFF. In DNA, the CDR3 is TGTGCCAGCAGTTTCCGGGGGAACACTGAAGCTTTCTTT.

The chain recombines TRBV4-1 with TRBJ2-1; TRBD2 is a possible D gene (6 bases). CDR1 is MGHRA, CDR2 YSYEKL, per germline. This CDR3 has 15 residues. Trimming shortened V by 4 bases and J by 8 bases, and 18 bases separated the two germline ends. Here the CDR3 DNA reads TGCGCCAGCAGCCCGGGACTTCCGTCCCCGCATGAGCAGTTCTTC. Amino acid sequence: CASSPGLPSPHEQFF.